The 30 T cell receptor beta chains below all came from one sample that was sequenced in a study of cytomegalovirus exposure and HLA in healthy donors (dated by TCRdb to 2015 to 2018). Library creation used the immunoSEQ multiplex PCR assay. The multiplex PCR relied on a mix of 60 forward primers for TCR Vbeta segments and 13 reverse primers for TCR Jbeta segments. The table comes from immuneACCESS by way of TCRdb, which keeps in-frame sequences with V and J called. Part of the clones is missing from these tables; in studies checked, under half for an unresolved V gene and the rest for unknown reasons. The sample table shows approximately 130,000 clones, and 70% to 85% are seen once. Of the sample, under 3.5% falls within the top ten clones. The specimen sequenced was PBMCs. These receptor sequences come from a middle-aged man in good health and CMV-seronegative.

The gene calls are TRBV25-1 and TRBJ1-1; D call uncertain. Trimming cost V 6 bases and J 2 bases, with 7 bases left between them. This CDR3 comprises 12 residues. Looked up from germline, CDR1 is MGHDK and CDR2 is SYGVNS. CDR3 in amino acids: CASRTGNTEAFF. DNA of the CDR3: TGTGCCAGCAGGACGGGAAACACTGAAGCTTTCTTT.

This sequence joins TRBV7-2 and TRBJ1-1, with a tentative D call TRBD1 (5 bases). CDR1 is SGHTA, CDR2 FQGNSA, per germline. V was clipped by 6 bases and J by 5 bases, with 13 bases between them. There are 13 residues in the CDR3. The DNA of the CDR3 is TGTGCCAGCAGTCTTTCGGCAGGGACTGAAGCTTTCTTT. This translates into CASSLSAGTEAFF.

The V gene is TRBV12-5, the J gene TRBJ2-3, with 7 bases fitting TRBD1. The V gene end was trimmed by 2 bases and the J gene end by 4 bases; junction bases not matched to a gene: 3. The CDR3 is 14 amino acids. Germline-derived CDR1 and CDR2 are LGHNT and FRNRAP. In DNA form, the CDR3 reads TGTGCTAGTGGTTTGTCGACAGGGCCAGATACGCAGTATTTT. Translated: CASGLSTGPDTQYF.

The genes are TRBV28 and TRBJ2-7, with 7 bases identical to TRBD1. The CDR3 is 13 amino acids. Trimming removed 7 bases from V and 0 bases from J; junction bases left unmatched: 3. Germline V gene sequence: CDR1 MDHEN, CDR2 SYDVKM. The CDR3 sequence: CASIAGGSYEQYF. CDR3 sequence (DNA): TGTGCCAGCATCGCAGGGGGCTCCTACGAGCAGTACTTC.

The rearrangement links TRBV25-1 to TRBJ2-3; 16 bases match TRBD2. The CDR3 has 17 amino acids. Germline loops: CDR1 MGHDK, CDR2 SYGVNS. Losses at the gene ends were 3 bases for V and 3 bases for J; bases not matched to a gene: 3. CDR3 residues: CASSEGLAGGKTDTQYF. DNA of the CDR3: TGTGCCAGCAGTGAGGGACTAGCGGGGGGGAAAACAGATACGCAGTATTTT.

This chain joins TRBV6-5 and TRBJ2-3; D perhaps matches TRBD2 (6 bases). CDR1 is MNHEY, CDR2 SVGAGI, per germline. CDR3 size: 16 residues. Trimming cost V 2 bases and J 2 bases, with 14 bases left between them. The CDR3 protein is CASSYTSPLTTDTQYF. The CDR3 DNA reads as TGTGCCAGCAGTTACACTAGCCCTCTTACCACAGATACGCAGTATTTT.

The J gene is TRBJ2-7, the V gene TRBV29-1, with 12 bases that match TRBD2. CDR3 length: 14 amino acids. The germline V gene has CDR1 SQVTM and CDR2 ANQGSEA. The V and J ends lost 3 bases and 4 bases, in that order; junction bases with no gene match: 4. The CDR3 reads CSVDPGTSGYEQYF. CDR3 nucleotides: TGCAGCGTTGACCCCGGGACTAGCGGGTACGAGCAGTACTTC.

The V call is TRBV6-5, the J call TRBJ2-7; TRBD1 agrees at 11 bases. CDR3 size: 16 residues. Germline CDR1 is MNHEY and CDR2 is SVGAGI. V trimming: 2 bases; J trimming: 5 bases; junction bases outside the gene matches: 8. The CDR3, as DNA: TGTGCCAGCAGTTACGAATGGACAGGGGGCTGGAACGAGCAGTACTTC. This gives the protein CASSYEWTGGWNEQYF.

This chain links TRBV4-2 with TRBJ2-1; 12 positions agree with TRBD2. The CDR3 covers 15 residues. V shed 1 base, J shed 7 bases, and the junction held 2 bases outside the gene matches. Germline CDR1 and CDR2: LGHNA and YNFKEQ. The CDR3 region has the DNA TGTGCCAGCAGCCAAGCTAGCGGGGGGGCTAATGAGCAGTTCTTC. This gives the protein CASSQASGGANEQFF.

The V and J genes are TRBV19 and TRBJ2-1; 10 nucleotides agree with TRBD2. V shed 5 bases, J shed 8 bases, and the junction held 12 bases outside the gene matches. The CDR3 has 16 residues. Germline-derived CDR1 and CDR2 are LNHDA and SQIVND (reference sequence). CDR3 amino acids: CASSYSAGGPPYEQFF. The CDR3 DNA sequence: TGTGCCAGTAGTTACTCAGCGGGGGGGCCGCCTTATGAGCAGTTCTTC.

The chain uses TRBV7-3 and TRBJ1-6; TRBD1 aligns across 7 bases. J gave up 7 bases and V 3 bases, and 3 bases lay outside the gene matches. The CDR3 length is 14 residues. Germline values: CDR1 SGHTA, CDR2 FQGTGA. This CDR3 is CASSFGDSNSPLHF. In DNA, the CDR3 is TGTGCCAGCAGCTTCGGGGACAGCAATTCACCCCTCCACTTT.

The chain uses TRBV19 and TRBJ2-7, with TRBD2 identical over 9 bases. Germline V lookup: CDR1 LNHDA, CDR2 SQIVND (reference sequence). The CDR3 runs to 13 residues. Trimming took 4 bases from V and 6 from J; bases not matched to a gene: 4. Written as DNA, the CDR3 is TGTGCCAGTAGTAATCCAGCGGGGGGCGAGCAGTACTTC. It encodes CASSNPAGGEQYF. The complete variable domain, with remaining parts taken from reference TRBV19 and TRBJ2-7, reads DGGITQSPKYLFRKEGQNVTLSCEQNLNHDAMYWYRQDPGQGLRLIYYSQIVNDFQKGDIAEGYSVSREKKESFPLTVTSAQKNPTAFYLCASSNPAGGEQYFGPGTRLTVT.

This chain joins TRBV6-5 and TRBJ2-1, with 7 bases that match TRBD2. The CDR3 is made up of 16 amino acids. Germline-derived CDR1 and CDR2 are MNHEY and SVGAGI. V trimming: 2 bases; J trimming: 8 bases; junction bases outside the gene matches: 12. CDR3 sequence (DNA): TGTGCCAGCAGTTACCAAAGGCCGGCGGGAGATGATGAGCAGTTCTTC. It translates to CASSYQRPAGDDEQFF.

The gene calls are TRBV19 and TRBJ2-2; D gene uncertain. The CDR3 spans 14 residues. The germline V and J ends were trimmed by 1 base and 6 bases, with 9 bases remaining between them. Looked up from germline, CDR1 is LNHDA and CDR2 is SQIVND (reference sequence). CDR3: CASSIALTAGELFF. As DNA, the CDR3 is TGTGCCAGTAGTATAGCACTAACCGCCGGGGAGCTGTTTTTT.

The chain joins TRBV6-5 to TRBJ1-4; 7 bases align to TRBD1. Germline CDR1 MNHEY, CDR2 SVGAGI. V was clipped by 4 bases and J by 6 bases; unmatched bases: 8. This CDR3 has 15 amino acids. For the CDR3, the DNA is TGTGCCAGCAGTTCCGAGACAGGGAATGATGAAAAACTGTTTTTT. As protein: CASSSETGNDEKLFF.

The chain joins TRBV7-2 to TRBJ1-1, with 8 bases matching TRBD1. The germline V gene has CDR1 SGHTA and CDR2 FQGNSA. The CDR3 extends over 14 amino acids. V trimming: 3 bases; J trimming: 5 bases; junction bases outside the gene matches: 5. CDR3 bases: TGTGCCAGCAGCTTGGACAGGGCTCGGACTGAAGCTTTCTTT. Its translation: CASSLDRARTEAFF.

The J gene is TRBJ1-6, the V gene TRBV7-2; 9 nucleotides align to TRBD1. The CDR3 has 13 residues. J lost 13 bases, V lost 5 bases, and 6 bases had no gene match. Germline V gene data show CDR1 as SGHTA and CDR2 as FQGNSA. The CDR3 DNA reads TGTGCCAGCAGCCCGAAGACAGGGGGTCCCCTCCACTTT. Translation gives CASSPKTGGPLHF.

In the case of this clone: Germline is not matched at one junction end, which may reflect a read error. V gene TRBV7-7 combines with J gene TRBJ2-5; possible D gene TRBD2, 6 bases. Germline CDR1 reads SSHAT; CDR2 reads FNYEAQ (reference sequence). CDR3 length: 14 amino acids. The CDR3 nucleotides are TGTGCTAGCAGCTCGGGACTGTCCCGAGAGACCCAGTACTTC. Translated, it gives CASSSGLSRETQYF.

The rearrangement uses TRBV11-1 and TRBJ1-1; no clear D gene. Germline V gene sequence: CDR1 SGHAT, CDR2 FQDESV (reference sequence). CDR3 size: 14 residues. The ends were cut back, 0 bases at V and 1 base at J, with 6 bases in the middle. CDR3 bases: TGTGCCAGCAGCTTAGCTGCGGGGAACACTGAAGCTTTCTTT. This codes for CASSLAAGNTEAFF.

The chain uses TRBV6-5 and TRBJ1-2; 7 positions match TRBD1. CDR3 length: 14 residues. Germline loops: CDR1 MNHEY, CDR2 SVGAGI. V lost 7 bases, J lost 4 bases, and 9 bases stayed unmatched. CDR3 protein: CASKMGQGGYGYTF. CDR3 nucleotide sequence: TGTGCCAGCAAGATGGGGCAGGGGGGCTATGGCTACACCTTC.

V is TRBV5-6 and J is TRBJ2-1; TRBD2 might be the D (5 bases). Trimming removed 0 bases from V and 8 bases from J, with 18 bases in between. The CDR3 runs to 16 residues. The germline V gene has CDR1 SGHDT and CDR2 YYEEEE. The CDR3 bases are TGTGCCAGCAGCTTGGGGACTCCAATTATTGGGGATGAGCAGTTCTTC. Its translation is CASSLGTPIIGDEQFF.

The chain recombines TRBV2 with TRBJ2-5, with 9 bases that match TRBD2. The CDR3 sequence is 15 residues long. With 7 bases clipped from V and 0 bases from J, the junction kept 6 bases outside the gene matches. Germline assignment: CDR1 SNHLY and CDR2 FYNNEI. The CDR3 sequence is CASTLAGIYQETQYF. In DNA form, the CDR3 reads TGTGCCAGCACCCTAGCGGGGATATACCAAGAGACCCAGTACTTC.

This sequence joins TRBV10-1 and TRBJ2-7, with TRBD2 identical over 12 bases. CDR3 size: 13 residues. Germline trimming cut 8 bases from V and 7 bases from J; bases unmatched to any gene: 6. Germline CDR1 is WNHNN and CDR2 is SYGVQD (reference sequence). This CDR3 reads CASSSGGAVEQYF. The CDR3 bases are TGCGCCAGCTCTAGCGGGGGGGCCGTTGAGCAGTACTTC.

The V call is TRBV25-1, the J call TRBJ1-2, with 9 bases aligning to TRBD1. Germline V gene lookup returns CDR1 MGHDK and CDR2 SYGVNS. The CDR3 extends over 14 amino acids. Trimming took 1 base from V and 6 from J; bases not matched to a gene: 3. CDR3 sequence reads: CASSELDRGHGYTF. The CDR3 DNA is TGTGCCAGCAGTGAATTGGACAGGGGTCATGGCTACACCTTC.

This clone appeared a single time. This chain connects TRBV5-6 to TRBJ1-2, with D perhaps matching TRBD1 (6 bases). Trimming stripped 6 bases from V and 12 bases from J, with 21 bases between. The CDR3 totals 13 residues. Germline-derived CDR1 and CDR2 are SGHDT and YYEEEE. Here the CDR3 DNA reads TGTGCCAGCACCGCCACCGTCAGGGGAAAGAACACCTTC. Residues: CASTATVRGKNTF.

V and J are TRBV15 and TRBJ2-7; D not resolved. V was clipped by 0 bases and J by 5 bases, with 5 bases between them. The CDR3 spans 12 residues. The germline gives CDR1 LNHNV, CDR2 YYDKDF (reference sequence). CDR3 amino acids: CATSRDLDEQYF. CDR3 DNA: TGTGCCACCAGCAGAGATCTTGACGAGCAGTACTTC.

This clone was detected a few times. The junction and the germline gene differ at one end; a read error may be behind it. The rearrangement uses TRBV7-7 and TRBJ1-1; D ambiguous. This CDR3 has 13 amino acids. Germline CDR1 SSHAT, CDR2 FNYEAQ (reference sequence). The CDR3 reads CASSYLRDTEAFF. CDR3 in DNA: TGTGCTAGCAGCTACCTACGGGACACTGAAGCTTTCTTT.

This chain joins TRBV5-6 and TRBJ1-1; 12 bases agree with TRBD1. CDR1 is SGHDT and CDR2 is YYEEEE in the germline V gene. The V gene end was trimmed by 0 bases and the J gene end by 6 bases; junction bases not matched to a gene: 3. The CDR3 runs 15 residues. The chain's CDR3 is CASSLAGQGAAEAFF. CDR3 in DNA: TGTGCCAGCAGCTTGGCGGGACAGGGGGCCGCTGAAGCTTTCTTT. Looking up the rest from reference TRBV5-6 and TRBJ1-1 gives the full variable domain: DAGVTQSPTHLIKTRGQQVTLRCSPKSGHDTVSWYQQALGQGPQFIFQYYEEEERQRGNFPDRFSGHQFPNYSSELNVNALLLGDSALYLCASSLAGQGAAEAFFGQGTRLTVV.

The V gene is TRBV14, the J gene TRBJ2-7; D may be TRBD1 (6 bases). The V and J ends lost 1 base and 5 bases respectively, with 15 bases between them. Germline loops: CDR1 SGHDN, CDR2 FVKESK. This CDR3 is built from 15 residues. The DNA for the CDR3 is TGTGCCAGCAGCCAAGTTATCGCAGGGGTGGACGAGCAGTACTTC. It specifies CASSQVIAGVDEQYF.

With respect to this clone: Its ends do not fully match the called genes, so a read error is possible. The chain has TRBV6-6 and TRBJ1-1; D uncertain. The germline CDR1 and CDR2 sequences are MNHNY and SVGAGI (reference sequence). The CDR3 has 15 amino acids. The CDR3 is CASSSPGDMNTGAFF. DNA of the CDR3: TGTGCCAGCAGTAGTCCGGGAGACATGAACACTGGAGCTTTCTTT.